The present entry profiles one T cell receptor (beta chain) with its context. The data stem from a study of blood T cell repertoires in COVID-19. On the study more broadly: From T cells, B-cell-depleted T cells, or PBMCs came the material, which was cDNA or gDNA.

In germline, CDR1 is MNHEY, CDR2 SVGAGI. The CDR3 runs to 14 residues. V shed 6 bases, J shed 7 bases, and the junction held 4 bases outside the gene matches. Authors' data handling: Scientists estimated how many nucleated cells there were by amplifying reference gene primers. The method was immunoSEQ multiplex PCR; TCRdb's version includes in-frame clones alone and lacks a portion of them. The V and J calls and clone size come from that table; D and trimming were worked out from the DNA. The data contain under 65,000 clones, roughly 87% of them singletons. This receptor was taken from a man at least 80 years old in a cohort sampled during active COVID-19. The rearrangement joins TRBV6-5 to TRBJ2-1; 12 nucleotides agree with TRBD2. The sequencing sample was made of peripheral blood. The CDR3 sequence is CASSRTSGVNEQFF. The CDR3 bases are TGTGCCAGCAGCCGGACTAGCGGGGTTAATGAGCAGTTCTTC.